These 18 T cell receptor beta chains share one sample of origin, sequenced in a study of blood T cell repertoires in COVID-19 (dated by TCRdb to the early 2020s). Library generation was performed with the immunoSEQ multiplex PCR assay. TCRdb provides this immuneACCESS table in a form limited to in-frame rearrangements. Some clones are lacking; in checked studies, under half of them reflect an unresolved V gene, and why the rest are absent is not known. The table for this sample lists 45,000 to 60,000 clones; 75% to 85% of them were counted only once. The top ten hold roughly an eighth of the sample. Sequencing was done on a sample of peripheral blood. Receptors were obtained from a human donor with acute or convalescent COVID-19. The donor label of this sample is uncertain.

The CDR3 sequence: CASSPLLQVYNEQFF. CDR3 bases: TGTGCCAGCAGTCCATTACTCCAGGTCTACAATGAGCAGTTCTTC. The chain carries TRBV11-3 and TRBJ2-1; unclear D gene. The germline gives CDR1 SGHNT, CDR2 YENEEA. The V end lost 6 bases, the J end lost 3 bases, and 15 bases lay between the germline ends. CDR3 size: 15 residues.

This clone was picked up one time. This chain connects TRBV28 to TRBJ1-2, with 11 bases fitting TRBD1. The CDR3 has 15 residues. After removal of 8 bases from V and 6 bases from J, the junction contained 11 bases not matched to a gene. The V gene's germline CDR1 is MDHEN and CDR2 SYDVKM. CDR3 loop: CASLSWDRGFNGYTF. The CDR3 nucleotides are TGTGCCAGCCTTTCTTGGGACAGGGGGTTCAATGGCTACACCTTC.

The chain uses TRBV2 and TRBJ1-4; 8 bases map to TRBD1. The length of the CDR3 is 15 residues. Germline V CDR1 and CDR2: SNHLY, FYNNEI. V shed 6 bases, J shed 9 bases, and the junction held 12 bases outside the gene matches. CDR3: CASSPGQVGRQKLFF. The CDR3 nucleotides are TGTGCCAGCAGCCCGGGACAGGTCGGCAGGCAAAAACTGTTTTTT.

This chain joins TRBV11-3 and TRBJ2-3, with D possibly being TRBD2 (6 bases). From germline, CDR1 is SGHNT and CDR2 YENEEA. V lost 0 bases and J 1 base, leaving 8 bases between the germline ends. The CDR3 length is 15 residues. The DNA of the CDR3 is TGTGCCAGCAGCTTAGAGGCGGGGCGCACAGATACGCAGTATTTT. This sequence encodes CASSLEAGRTDTQYF.

This clone occurred once. The chain carries TRBV30 and TRBJ2-5; 10 bases fit TRBD2. The CDR3 has 14 residues. J was trimmed by 5 bases and V by 4 bases; bases with no gene match: 7. Germline CDR1 reads GTSNPN; CDR2 reads SVGIG (reference sequence). In nucleotides, the CDR3 is TGTGCCTGGAATCTAGGGACTAGCGACGAGACCCAGTACTTC. This encodes CAWNLGTSDETQYF.

This rearrangement joins TRBV30 to TRBJ2-1, with 12 bases identical to TRBD2. This CDR3 comprises 19 residues. Germline trimming cut 0 bases from V and 1 base from J; bases unmatched to any gene: 10. In germline, CDR1 is GTSNPN, CDR2 SVGIG (reference sequence). The CDR3 sequence: CAWSVLGLAGGPSYNEQFF. The CDR3 DNA follows: TGTGCCTGGAGTGTACTGGGCCTAGCGGGGGGGCCGTCCTACAATGAGCAGTTCTTC.

The chain is built from TRBV4-3 and TRBJ1-1; 8 bases map to TRBD1. The CDR3 is 14 amino acids. CDR1 LGHNA and CDR2 YSLEER come from the germline V gene. Losses at the gene ends were 8 bases for V and 2 bases for J; bases not matched to a gene: 7. Written as DNA, the CDR3 is TGCGCCAGCTCAGGGGGCTCCGCCAACACTGAAGCTTTCTTT. This codes for CASSGGSANTEAFF.

The genes are TRBV3-1 (or the pseudogene TRBV3-2) and TRBJ2-7; TRBD2 might be the D (5 bases). V shed 3 bases and J shed 6 bases, with 15 bases lying between them. CDR1 is LGHDT and CDR2 is YNNKEL in the germline V gene (reference sequence). This CDR3 spans 14 amino acids. CDR3 loop: CASSHPLRGPEQYF. DNA for the CDR3: TGTGCCAGCAGCCATCCTCTCCGGGGTCCCGAGCAGTACTTC.

This rearrangement joins TRBV19 to TRBJ1-2; 7 bases agree with TRBD1. Per the germline V gene, CDR1 is LNHDA and CDR2 is SQIVND (reference sequence). The length of the CDR3 is 15 residues. V trimming: 4 bases; J trimming: 4 bases; junction bases outside the gene matches: 9. The CDR3 loop is CASSKSGQAVYGYTF. CDR3 nucleotides: TGTGCCAGTAGTAAGAGTGGACAGGCCGTCTATGGCTACACCTTC.

This clone was detected only once. This chain connects TRBV11-3 to TRBJ2-2, with 7 bases aligning to TRBD1. In germline, CDR1 is SGHNT, CDR2 YENEEA. V shed 5 bases and J 0 bases; nucleotides not matched to a gene: 9. The CDR3 is 17 residues long. CDR3 residues: CASSPRAGTANTGELFF. The CDR3 DNA reads as TGTGCCAGCAGCCCCAGGGCCGGGACAGCGAACACCGGGGAGCTGTTTTTT.

The V call is TRBV10-1, the J call TRBJ2-3; D unclear. This CDR3 comprises 14 residues. V was pared by 7 bases and J by 5 bases, with 16 bases between. Germline V gene sequence: CDR1 WNHNN, CDR2 SYGVQD (reference sequence). The CDR3 sequence is CASTEPLRIDTQYF. CDR3 bases: TGCGCCAGCACCGAACCCCTGAGGATAGATACGCAGTATTTT.

The chain combines TRBV9 with TRBJ2-7; the D gene is possibly TRBD1 (5 bases). The CDR3 totals 14 residues. With 0 bases removed from V and 6 bases from J, the gap between germline ends came to 13 bases. In germline, CDR1 is SGDLS, CDR2 YYNGEE. The CDR3 region has the DNA TGTGCCAGCAGCGTAGAGAATGGGGCGAGCGAGCAGTACTTC. Translated: CASSVENGASEQYF. The full variable domain, in which reference TRBV9 and TRBJ2-7 provide the parts outside the CDR3, is DSGVTQTPKHLITATGQRVTLRCSPRSGDLSVYWYQQSLDQGLQFLIQYYNGEERAKGNILERFSAQQFPDLHSELNLSSLELGDSALYFCASSVENGASEQYFGPGTRLTVT.

The gene calls are TRBV7-8 and TRBJ2-7; TRBD1 matches 8 bases. From germline, CDR1 is SGHVS and CDR2 FQNEAQ. After removal of 8 bases from V and 4 bases from J, the junction contained 7 bases not matched to a gene. This CDR3 is 13 amino acids long. The DNA of the CDR3 is TGTGCCAGCTGCCGGGACAGGTTTTACGAGCAGTACTTC. Its protein is CASCRDRFYEQYF.

This chain links TRBV7-2 with TRBJ2-7; 13 nucleotides align to TRBD2. V lost 5 bases and J lost 1; bases outside the gene matches: 5. The V gene's germline CDR1 is SGHTA and CDR2 FQGNSA. The CDR3 length is 16 residues. CDR3 residues: CASSQLAGGGSYEQYF. CDR3 nucleotides: TGTGCCAGCAGCCAACTAGCGGGAGGGGGGTCCTACGAGCAGTACTTC. The full variable domain, completed using reference TRBV7-2 and TRBJ2-7, is GAGVSQSPSNKVTEKGKDVELRCDPISGHTALYWYRQSLGQGLEFLIYFQGNSAPDKSGLPSDRFSAERTGGSVSTLTIQRTQQEDSAVYLCASSQLAGGGSYEQYFGPGTRLTVT.

This clone came up a few times. CDR3 in amino acids: CASSYGLQSNQPQHF. Here the CDR3 DNA reads TGTGCCAGCAGCTATGGACTCCAAAGCAATCAGCCCCAGCATTTT. The J gene is TRBJ1-5, the V gene TRBV5-8; D remains unclear. CDR1 and CDR2 (germline): SGHTS, YDEGEE. There are 15 residues in the CDR3. Between the trimmed V and J ends, which lost 3 bases and 1 base, there was a span of 11 bases. Using reference TRBV5-8 and TRBJ1-5 for the parts outside the CDR3, the full variable domain is EAGVTQSPTHLIKTRGQQATLRCSPISGHTSVYWYQQALGLGLQFLLWYDEGEERNRGNFPPRFSGRQFPNYSSELNVNALELEDSALYLCASSYGLQSNQPQHFGDGTRLSIL.

This rearrangement joins TRBV9 to TRBJ2-1, with 13 positions matching TRBD2. CDR3 length: 17 amino acids. The germline V gene encodes CDR1 SGDLS and CDR2 YYNGEE. Trimming removed 4 bases from V and 7 bases from J; junction bases left unmatched: 11. DNA of the CDR3: TGTGCCAGCAGCCCCCGGACTAGCGGGGGAAATTTGAATGAGCAGTTCTTC. Protein product: CASSPRTSGGNLNEQFF.

CDR3 in amino acids: CASSLVAGGVTDTQYF. Here the CDR3 DNA reads TGTGCCAGCAGCTTAGTAGCGGGGGGCGTCACAGATACGCAGTATTTT. V gene TRBV11-1 combines with J gene TRBJ2-3; 10 nucleotides line up with TRBD2. The ends lost 1 base at V and 2 bases at J; junction bases unmatched: 3. The CDR3 totals 16 residues. Germline V lookup: CDR1 SGHAT, CDR2 FQDESV (reference sequence). Filled out from reference TRBV11-1 and TRBJ2-3, the complete variable domain reads EAEVAQSPRYKITEKSQAVAFWCDPISGHATLYWYRQILGQGPELLVQFQDESVVDDSQLPKDRFSAERLKGVDSTLKIQPAELGDSAMYLCASSLVAGGVTDTQYFGPGTRLTVL.

This chain connects TRBV27 to TRBJ1-4; 8 nucleotides agree with TRBD1. The trim removed 5 bases at V and 7 bases at J, leaving 12 bases unmatched. The CDR3 consists of 16 residues. Germline V gene lookup returns CDR1 MNHEY and CDR2 SMNVEV (reference sequence). CDR3 sequence (DNA): TGTGCCAGCAGTCCCGTAAAAGACAGGGGACTTGAAAAACTGTTTTTT. It yields the protein CASSPVKDRGLEKLFF.